Following are 18 T cell receptor beta chains from one sample sequenced in a study of T-cell reconstitution after alpha-beta-depleted transplantation in children. This sample's TCRbeta library carried unique molecular identifier barcodes. TCRdb redid the calling of the PCR reads with MiXCR, one entry per CDR3 protein. The data hold 200,000 to 250,000 distinct CDR3 sequences, with around 12% observed a single time. Sequencing was performed on PBMCs from the stem cell graft donor, taken from the stem cell graft. These receptors were obtained from a human donor who donated a stem cell graft to a child with acute lymphoblastic leukemia.

Concerning this clonotype: One end of the junction does not line up with germline, which may come from a read error. This rearrangement joins TRBV19 to TRBJ1-1, with D maybe TRBD1 (5 bases). The length of the CDR3 is 14 residues. Germline V gene lookup returns CDR1 LNHDA and CDR2 SQIVND (reference sequence). CDR3 amino acids: CACSLTGLNTEAFF. The CDR3 DNA follows: TGTGCCTGTAGTCTCACAGGACTGAACACTGAAGCTTTCTTT.

In this sample, this clonotype turned up many times. V usage is TRBV9 and J usage is TRBJ1-4; no firm D call. The CDR3 is made up of 15 amino acids. Germline-derived CDR1 and CDR2 are SGDLS and YYNGEE. V shed 0 bases and J shed 0 bases, with 6 bases lying between them. The CDR3 DNA is TGTGCCAGCAGCGTAGAGGGCGCAACTAATGAAAAACTGTTTTTT. This sequence encodes CASSVEGATNEKLFF.

Of note for this clonotype: A much larger clonotype is one base distant, so this may be a read error. The chain has TRBV10-3 and TRBJ1-1, with no clear D. CDR3 size: 13 residues. In germline, CDR1 is ENHRY, CDR2 SYGVKD. CDR3 nucleotide sequence: TGTACCATCAGTGCAGGTTTGAACACTGAAGCTTTCTTT. Its translation is CTISAGLNTEAFF.

In this sample, this clonotype turned up many times. The V gene is TRBV14, the J gene TRBJ2-1; 9 nucleotides agree with TRBD1. Germline CDR1 SGHDN, CDR2 FVKESK. The V gene end was trimmed by 1 base and the J gene end by 15 bases; junction bases not matched to a gene: 7. The CDR3 consists of 13 residues. CDR3 region: CASSQVRDRERFF. CDR3 DNA sequence: TGTGCCAGCAGCCAAGTTCGGGACAGGGAGAGGTTCTTC.

This clonotype was recorded at least ten times. The chain is built from TRBV20-1 and TRBJ1-6; D remains ambiguous. The CDR3 has 14 amino acids. V was trimmed by 5 bases and J by 7 bases, leaving 15 bases between them. Per the germline V gene, CDR1 is DFQATT and CDR2 is SNEGSKA (reference sequence). CDR3 nucleotides: TGCAGTGCTGTTCGACGGACTTCAAATTCACCCCTCCACTTT. Amino acids: CSAVRRTSNSPLHF.

This clonotype came up many times. The chain has TRBV19 and TRBJ2-2; no clear D. The CDR3 is made up of 14 amino acids. Germline V gene data show CDR1 as LNHDA and CDR2 as SQIVND (reference sequence). Trimming took 5 bases from V and 5 from J, leaving 12 bases between them. CDR3 loop: CASSVYLGTGELFF. CDR3 sequence (DNA): TGTGCCAGTAGTGTTTATTTAGGGACCGGGGAGCTGTTTTTT.

A remark on this clonotype: A much larger clone is a single base away; this may be a read error. The chain employs TRBV4-1 and TRBJ2-1, with D perhaps TRBD1 (5 bases). With 0 bases removed from V and 10 bases from J, the gap between germline ends came to 22 bases. Germline V CDR1 and CDR2: MGHRA, YSYEKL. The CDR3 has 17 residues. CDR3 nucleotides: TGCGCCAGCAGCCAAGATCATACAGGTCTTTCCCGTAGGGAGCAGTTCTTC. It specifies CASSQDHTGLSRREQFF.

This clonotype was seen ten or more times. This rearrangement joins TRBV2 to TRBJ2-2; TRBD2 matches 16 bases. V was clipped by 5 bases and J by 4 bases; unmatched bases: 4. This CDR3 has 17 amino acids. The germline V gene has CDR1 SNHLY and CDR2 FYNNEI. The CDR3 here is CASSWGLAGGPTGELFF. DNA of the CDR3: TGTGCCAGCAGTTGGGGACTAGCGGGGGGGCCCACCGGGGAGCTGTTTTTT.

This clonotype was counted between two and nine times. The V call is TRBV3-1, the J call TRBJ2-3, with 8 bases matching TRBD2. The CDR3 loop spans 18 amino acids. Germline CDR1 LGHDT, CDR2 YNNKEL (reference sequence). V shed 1 base, J shed 3 bases, and the junction held 12 bases outside the gene matches. The CDR3 here is CASSQAFGGGRWTDTQYF. For the CDR3, the DNA is TGTGCCAGCAGCCAAGCGTTCGGCGGGGGGCGGTGGACAGATACGCAGTATTTT.

This clonotype was found many times. The J gene is TRBJ1-1, the V gene TRBV14; D call uncertain. Germline CDR1 SGHDN, CDR2 FVKESK. This CDR3 spans 18 amino acids. The ends were cut back, 3 bases at V and 1 base at J, with 21 bases in the middle. CDR3 in amino acids: CASSQGPPTFSGNTEAFF. DNA of the CDR3: TGTGCCAGCAGCCAGGGCCCCCCGACCTTTAGTGGGAACACTGAAGCTTTCTTT.

Many counts were recorded for this clonotype. The CDR3 DNA follows: TGCAGTGCTAGAGGGGTGGGTGCGGGGACGAACAATGAGCAGTTCTTC. Its translation: CSARGVGAGTNNEQFF. The chain recombines TRBV20-1 with TRBJ2-1; D might be TRBD2 (6 bases). Trimming stripped 1 base from V and 5 bases from J, with 18 bases between. Germline V gives CDR1 DFQATT, CDR2 SNEGSKA (reference sequence). This CDR3 contains 16 residues.

This clonotype was recorded at least ten times. The CDR3 loop is CASSVGDRSQETQYF. CDR3 nucleotide sequence: TGTGCCAGCAGCGTAGGGGACAGAAGCCAAGAGACCCAGTACTTC. The J gene is TRBJ2-5, the V gene TRBV9; 7 bases align to TRBD1. Germline CDR1 and CDR2: SGDLS and YYNGEE. V lost 0 bases to trimming and J lost 1 base; unmatched junction nucleotides: 3. The CDR3 spans 15 residues.

This clonotype occurred many times. The genes are TRBV5-1 and TRBJ2-7, with D uncertain. Germline assignment: CDR1 SGHRS and CDR2 YFSETQ. This CDR3 is 13 amino acids long. V gave up 1 base and J gave up 2 bases, with 7 bases separating them. The DNA of the CDR3 is TGCGCCAGCAGCTTGCCCCAGCCCTACGAGCAGTACTTC. This codes for CASSLPQPYEQYF.

This clonotype was counted ten times or more. V usage is TRBV5-6 and J usage is TRBJ2-3; TRBD1 matches at 7 bases. The CDR3 runs 15 residues. V was pared by 3 bases and J by 3 bases, with 7 bases of the junction left unmatched. The germline V gene encodes CDR1 SGHDT and CDR2 YYEEEE. CDR3 residues: CASSSPTGITDTQYF. For the CDR3, the DNA is TGTGCCAGCAGCTCCCCGACAGGGATTACAGATACGCAGTATTTT. The whole variable domain, filled in from reference TRBV5-6 and TRBJ2-3, reads DAGVTQSPTHLIKTRGQQVTLRCSPKSGHDTVSWYQQALGQGPQFIFQYYEEEERQRGNFPDRFSGHQFPNYSSELNVNALLLGDSALYLCASSSPTGITDTQYFGPGTRLTVL.

The CDR3 DNA reads TGTGCCATCAGTGAGTCGGGGGGGCGGAATGAGCAGTTCTTC. Protein sequence: CAISESGGRNEQFF. The V and J genes are TRBV10-3 and TRBJ2-1; D may be TRBD2 (7 bases). V was pared by 0 bases and J by 7 bases, with 10 bases between. CDR1 is ENHRY and CDR2 is SYGVKD in the germline V gene. The CDR3 is 14 amino acids.

A remark on this clonotype: This sequence may be a read error, since a much larger clone differs from it by one base. This chain connects TRBV9 to TRBJ2-7; 8 nucleotides line up with TRBD2. The germline V gene has CDR1 SGDLS and CDR2 YYNGEE. This CDR3 has 15 residues. CDR3 protein: CASSALPSGSYQQYF. The DNA of the CDR3 is TGTGCCAGCAGCGCTCTTCCAAGCGGGAGCTACCAGCAGTACTTC.

This clonotype was counted ten times or more. The chain employs TRBV10-3 and TRBJ1-5, with a weak D call TRBD1 (6 bases). V gave up 0 bases and J gave up 6 bases, with 12 bases separating them. Germline lookup yields CDR1 ENHRY and CDR2 SYGVKD. The CDR3 is 15 amino acids. The CDR3, as DNA: TGTGCCATCAGTGAGTCGCGAGGGGGAGGTCAGCCCCAGCATTTT. It is translated as CAISESRGGGQPQHF.

The chain recombines TRBV7-9 with TRBJ2-7; 8 bases match TRBD1. CDR1 is SEHNR and CDR2 is FQNEAQ in the germline V gene (reference sequence). Trimming removed 1 base from V and 6 bases from J; junction bases left unmatched: 11. CDR3 length equals 16 residues. The CDR3 bases are TGTGCCAGCAGCTTAGTGCAGGGGGCGCCTACTATCGAGCAGTACTTC. It translates to CASSLVQGAPTIEQYF.